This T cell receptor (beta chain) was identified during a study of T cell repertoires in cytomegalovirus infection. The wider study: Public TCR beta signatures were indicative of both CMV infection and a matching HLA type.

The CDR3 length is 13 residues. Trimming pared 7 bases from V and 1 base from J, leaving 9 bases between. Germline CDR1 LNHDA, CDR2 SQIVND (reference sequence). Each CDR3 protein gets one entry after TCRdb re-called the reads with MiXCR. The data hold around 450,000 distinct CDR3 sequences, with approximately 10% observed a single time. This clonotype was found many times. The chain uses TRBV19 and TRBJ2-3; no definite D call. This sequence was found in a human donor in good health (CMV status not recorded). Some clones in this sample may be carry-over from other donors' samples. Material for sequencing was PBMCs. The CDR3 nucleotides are TGTGCCAGTAATCGCGGACGCACAGATACGCAGTATTTT. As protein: CASNRGRTDTQYF.